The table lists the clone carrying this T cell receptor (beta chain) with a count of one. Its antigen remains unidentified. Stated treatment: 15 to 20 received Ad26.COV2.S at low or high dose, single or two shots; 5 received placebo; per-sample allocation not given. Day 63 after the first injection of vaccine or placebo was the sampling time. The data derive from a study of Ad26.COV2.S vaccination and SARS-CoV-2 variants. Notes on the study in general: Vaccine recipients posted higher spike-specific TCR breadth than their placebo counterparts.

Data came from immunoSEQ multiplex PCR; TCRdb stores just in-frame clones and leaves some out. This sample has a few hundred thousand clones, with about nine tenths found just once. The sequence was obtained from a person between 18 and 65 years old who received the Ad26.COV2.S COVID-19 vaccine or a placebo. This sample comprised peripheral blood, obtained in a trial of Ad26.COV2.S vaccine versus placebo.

For the CDR3, the DNA is TGTGCCAGCAGTTTATCCAATCTAGGCGGCTACACCTTC. It translates to CASSLSNLGGYTF. The genes are TRBV27 and TRBJ1-2, with D uncertain. V shed 0 bases and J shed 8 bases, with 10 bases lying between them. The CDR3 is 13 amino acids. Germline V gene sequence: CDR1 MNHEY, CDR2 SMNVEV (reference sequence).